This T cell receptor (beta chain) was recovered during a study of blood T cell repertoires in COVID-19. About the study: The study drew acute and convalescent COVID-19 samples from the United States, Italy and Spain. T cells, B-cell-depleted T cells, or PBMCs supplied cDNA or gDNA.

As originally analysed: For nucleated cells, counts were estimated from reference gene primer amplification. TCRdb's table, derived via immunoSEQ multiplex PCR, lists solely in-frame clones and lacks some. The V and J calls and clone size come from that table; D and trimming were worked out from the DNA. The table lists over 35,000 clones, about four fifths of them singletons. This CDR3 has 15 residues. V was shortened by 5 bases and J by 3 bases, with 17 bases between the two germline ends. Germline CDR1 is SGHNT and CDR2 is YYREEE (reference sequence). This receptor was obtained from a human donor with acute or convalescent COVID-19. The donor label of this sample is uncertain. The sample taken for sequencing was peripheral blood. The chain recombines TRBV5-4 with TRBJ2-5, with D tentatively TRBD2 (6 bases). CDR3 residues: CASRGVVAGKETQYF. CDR3 nucleotides: TGTGCCAGCAGGGGGGTGGTGGCGGGGAAAGAGACCCAGTACTTC.